This entry lists 20 T cell receptor beta chains sequenced from one sample in a study of cytomegalovirus exposure and HLA in healthy donors. Clones were sequenced by immunoSEQ multiplex PCR, and TCRdb holds only the in-frame ones, with some missing. The sample includes more than 250,000 clones, approximately 90% of them seen just once. Specimen: PBMCs. Source of these receptors: a woman aged 18-29 years in good health and CMV-seronegative.

The gene calls are TRBV6-5 and TRBJ2-1; 10 nucleotides agree with TRBD2. The J segment lost 5 bases and the V segment lost 6 bases, leaving 7 bases of the junction unmatched. Germline V gives CDR1 MNHEY, CDR2 SVGAGI. This CDR3 spans 15 amino acids. CDR3 nucleotides: TGTGCCAGCAGACCCGGGACTAGCGCGAACAATGAGCAGTTCTTC. Residues: CASRPGTSANNEQFF.

The J gene is TRBJ1-4, the V gene TRBV6-1; D possibly corresponds to TRBD1 (5 bases). The length of the CDR3 is 16 residues. V lost 0 bases to trimming and J lost 5 bases, with 13 bases between them. The germline gives CDR1 MNHNS, CDR2 SASEGT. The CDR3 sequence is CASSEAQTVRNEKLFF. The CDR3 DNA is TGTGCCAGCAGTGAAGCCCAGACAGTTCGGAATGAAAAACTGTTTTTT.

This clone came up a few times. The chain has TRBV5-1 and TRBJ2-1, with 9 bases aligning to TRBD2. Germline V gene lookup returns CDR1 SGHRS and CDR2 YFSETQ. The CDR3 length is 16 residues. The trim removed 4 bases at V and 0 bases at J, leaving 5 bases unmatched. Here the CDR3 DNA reads TGCGCCAGCAGCGACCCTAGCGGGAACTCCTACAATGAGCAGTTCTTC. It yields the protein CASSDPSGNSYNEQFF. The full variable domain, with the rest looked up from reference TRBV5-1 and TRBJ2-1, is KAGVTQTPRYLIKTRGQQVTLSCSPISGHRSVSWYQQTPGQGLQFLFEYFSETQRNKGNFPGRFSGRQFSNSRSEMNVSTLELGDSALYLCASSDPSGNSYNEQFFGPGTRLTVL.

J is TRBJ1-5 and V is TRBV7-2; 8 bases fit TRBD1. The CDR3 sequence is 14 residues long. The V segment lost 3 bases and the J segment 8 bases; nucleotides outside the gene matches: 6. From germline, CDR1 is SGHTA and CDR2 FQGNSA. The CDR3 is CASSFQGALEPQHF. CDR3 nucleotide sequence: TGTGCCAGCAGCTTTCAGGGGGCGCTTGAGCCCCAGCATTTT.

The chain uses TRBV4-1 and TRBJ2-7, with a tentative D call TRBD2 (6 bases). CDR3 size: 16 residues. Germline assignment: CDR1 MGHRA and CDR2 YSYEKL. V gave up 0 bases and J gave up 6 bases, with 18 bases separating them. CDR3 nucleotide sequence: TGCGCCAGCAGCCAAGATCTTGGGGGGAGATGGGGCGAGCAGTACTTC. It translates to CASSQDLGGRWGEQYF.

The chain recombines TRBV4-1 with TRBJ2-1, with TRBD2 identical over 9 bases. V was pared by 0 bases and J by 3 bases, with 9 bases of the junction left unmatched. Germline V gene data show CDR1 as MGHRA and CDR2 as YSYEKL. CDR3 size: 18 residues. The CDR3 region is CASSQDSGGRVIYNEQFF. The CDR3 coding sequence is TGCGCCAGCAGCCAAGATTCCGGCGGGAGGGTCATCTACAATGAGCAGTTCTTC.

The chain recombines TRBV9 with TRBJ2-6, with D possibly TRBD2 on 5 matching bases. V was clipped by 5 bases and J by 0 bases, with 12 bases between them. This CDR3 region has 16 residues. Germline V CDR1 and CDR2: SGDLS, YYNGEE. The CDR3 reads CASSETLDSGANVLTF. CDR3 in DNA: TGTGCCAGCAGTGAGACACTAGACTCTGGGGCCAACGTCCTGACTTTC.

This chain connects TRBV7-9 to TRBJ2-7; maybe TRBD2 (6 bases). Germline V gene lookup returns CDR1 SEHNR and CDR2 FQNEAQ (reference sequence). The CDR3 runs to 15 residues. Trimming stripped 5 bases from V and 0 bases from J, with 14 bases between. Written as DNA, the CDR3 is TGTGCCAGCAGCCCCGGGACTCAGAGCTCCTACGAGCAGTACTTC. As protein: CASSPGTQSSYEQYF.

This clone showed up just once. This sequence joins TRBV19 and TRBJ2-4; D perhaps matches TRBD1 (6 bases). The V gene's germline CDR1 is LNHDA and CDR2 SQIVND (reference sequence). Deletions cut 7 bases from V and 3 bases from J, with 22 bases between. The CDR3 consists of 17 residues. CDR3 in amino acids: CASKYRAQNNDKNIQYF. In DNA, the CDR3 is TGTGCCAGTAAATACAGGGCGCAGAATAATGACAAAAACATTCAGTACTTC.

This rearrangement joins TRBV7-2 to TRBJ2-7; 7 nucleotides line up with TRBD2. This CDR3 has 16 amino acids. The trim removed 5 bases at V and 4 bases at J, leaving 14 bases unmatched. Per the germline V gene, CDR1 is SGHTA and CDR2 is FQGNSA. The CDR3 nucleotides read TGTGCCAGCAGCCCCGGGCTAGCGGAGGGGTCTTACGAGCAGTACTTC. Protein: CASSPGLAEGSYEQYF.

V and J are TRBV19 and TRBJ1-5; no firm D call. CDR1 is LNHDA, CDR2 SQIVND, per germline (reference sequence). This CDR3 region has 14 residues. The V end was cut by 3 bases, the J end by 5 bases, with 11 bases between. The CDR3 sequence is CASSIGLADQPQHF. Here the CDR3 DNA reads TGTGCCAGTAGTATTGGGTTAGCGGATCAGCCCCAGCATTTT.

The V gene is TRBV7-9, the J gene TRBJ1-5; possible D gene TRBD1, 5 bases. From germline, CDR1 is SEHNR and CDR2 FQNEAQ (reference sequence). CDR3 size: 13 residues. Between the trimmed V and J ends, which lost 3 bases and 6 bases, there was a span of 9 bases. The CDR3 spells CASSFGGFQPQHF. DNA for the CDR3: TGTGCCAGCAGCTTCGGGGGGTTTCAGCCCCAGCATTTT.

This rearrangement joins TRBV18 to TRBJ1-1; D may be TRBD1 (5 bases). V lost 4 bases to trimming and J lost 2 bases, with 8 bases between them. The CDR3 has 13 amino acids. CDR1 and CDR2 (germline): KGHSH, LQKENI. CDR3 DNA sequence: TGTGCCAGCTCACAGGGGAAAAACACTGAAGCTTTCTTT. This translates into CASSQGKNTEAFF.

A word on this clone: The identical CDR3 is also encoded by other nucleotide sequences in the sample. This chain connects TRBV13 to TRBJ2-7; 11 bases fit TRBD1. Trimming took 3 bases from V and 4 from J; bases not matched to a gene: 2. The CDR3 extends over 14 amino acids. Germline V gives CDR1 PRHDT, CDR2 FYEKMQ (reference sequence). This CDR3 reads CASSLGTGGYEQYF. CDR3 coding DNA: TGTGCCAGCAGCTTGGGGACAGGGGGATACGAGCAGTACTTC.

The rearrangement links TRBV27 to TRBJ2-7; 8 bases are a match to TRBD2. The CDR3 is 17 amino acids. The V segment lost 5 bases and the J segment 3 bases; nucleotides outside the gene matches: 15. Germline V gene data show CDR1 as MNHEY and CDR2 as SMNVEV (reference sequence). The CDR3, as DNA: TGTGCCAGCAGTGCCCCTAGGCGGGAGGTACTTAACTACGAGCAGTACTTC. Translation: CASSAPRREVLNYEQYF.

V gene TRBV11-2 combines with J gene TRBJ2-1; TRBD2 aligns across 10 bases. This CDR3 spans 17 amino acids. The trim removed 5 bases at V and 4 bases at J, leaving 11 bases unmatched. Germline assignment: CDR1 SGHAT and CDR2 FQNNGV. CDR3 amino acids: CASSVTSGRDIYNEQFF. CDR3 DNA sequence: TGTGCCAGCAGCGTGACTAGCGGGCGGGATATTTACAATGAGCAGTTCTTC.

The chain joins TRBV9 to TRBJ1-1; D gene unclear. V lost 0 bases and J lost 0, with 6 bases in between. The CDR3 loop spans 14 amino acids. Germline-derived CDR1 and CDR2 are SGDLS and YYNGEE. The CDR3 DNA follows: TGTGCCAGCAGCGTAGACGGGGTGAACACTGAAGCTTTCTTT. Translation gives CASSVDGVNTEAFF.

The rearrangement uses TRBV9 and TRBJ2-2; 9 positions match TRBD2. With 3 bases clipped from V and 0 bases from J, the junction kept 6 bases outside the gene matches. The length of the CDR3 is 17 residues. From germline, CDR1 is SGDLS and CDR2 YYNGEE. CDR3 loop: CASSADLAGSNTGELFF. The CDR3, as DNA: TGTGCCAGCAGCGCCGACCTAGCGGGGTCGAACACCGGGGAGCTGTTTTTT.

This sequence joins TRBV4-2 and TRBJ2-7; D gene unclear. This CDR3 is built from 15 residues. Germline V gives CDR1 LGHNA, CDR2 YNFKEQ. Trimming removed 0 bases at V and 1 base at J, with 10 bases between. The CDR3 DNA is TGTGCCAGCAGCCAAGATAGGAGTCAGTCCTACGAGCAGTACTTC. It encodes CASSQDRSQSYEQYF.

The chain joins TRBV6-5 to TRBJ2-5; 7 bases line up with TRBD1. The CDR3 extends over 14 amino acids. CDR1 is MNHEY, CDR2 SVGAGI, per germline. The J segment lost 5 bases and the V segment lost 6 bases, leaving 9 bases of the junction unmatched. The CDR3 DNA reads as TGTGCCAGCAGCAGGGGACAGTTTTTGGAGACCCAGTACTTC. It codes for CASSRGQFLETQYF.